This TCR beta chain was identified in a study of cytotoxic CD8 clonotypes in ibrutinib-treated CLL. Overall study context: An average of 255,043 productive templates and some 99,000 productive rearrangements was obtained per sample. The study, taken as a whole, reports: Clonality went higher at ibrutinib response and then dropped back toward baseline at progression. Rare overall, public clonotypes shrank or held steady under therapy.

The intended depth for sequencing was 1 in 200,000 to 1 in 1 million T cells. Profiling relied on immunoSEQ multiplex PCR, and the TCRdb table lists in-frame clones only, not all of them. The sample records 60,000 to 95,000 clones, over 80% being singletons. This clone was counted a few times. Its target is unknown. V lost 7 bases to trimming and J lost 4 bases, with 14 bases between them. Germline values: CDR1 SQVTM, CDR2 ANQGSEA. This CDR3 spans 13 amino acids. The receptor was isolated from a human donor with chronic lymphocytic leukemia. Here the sequenced sample was PBMCs, taken after 24 months of ibrutinib treatment. The gene calls are TRBV29-1 and TRBJ1-5; no clear D. The CDR3 region is CSGGMGLNQPQHF. DNA for the CDR3: TGCAGCGGAGGCATGGGATTAAATCAGCCCCAGCATTTT.